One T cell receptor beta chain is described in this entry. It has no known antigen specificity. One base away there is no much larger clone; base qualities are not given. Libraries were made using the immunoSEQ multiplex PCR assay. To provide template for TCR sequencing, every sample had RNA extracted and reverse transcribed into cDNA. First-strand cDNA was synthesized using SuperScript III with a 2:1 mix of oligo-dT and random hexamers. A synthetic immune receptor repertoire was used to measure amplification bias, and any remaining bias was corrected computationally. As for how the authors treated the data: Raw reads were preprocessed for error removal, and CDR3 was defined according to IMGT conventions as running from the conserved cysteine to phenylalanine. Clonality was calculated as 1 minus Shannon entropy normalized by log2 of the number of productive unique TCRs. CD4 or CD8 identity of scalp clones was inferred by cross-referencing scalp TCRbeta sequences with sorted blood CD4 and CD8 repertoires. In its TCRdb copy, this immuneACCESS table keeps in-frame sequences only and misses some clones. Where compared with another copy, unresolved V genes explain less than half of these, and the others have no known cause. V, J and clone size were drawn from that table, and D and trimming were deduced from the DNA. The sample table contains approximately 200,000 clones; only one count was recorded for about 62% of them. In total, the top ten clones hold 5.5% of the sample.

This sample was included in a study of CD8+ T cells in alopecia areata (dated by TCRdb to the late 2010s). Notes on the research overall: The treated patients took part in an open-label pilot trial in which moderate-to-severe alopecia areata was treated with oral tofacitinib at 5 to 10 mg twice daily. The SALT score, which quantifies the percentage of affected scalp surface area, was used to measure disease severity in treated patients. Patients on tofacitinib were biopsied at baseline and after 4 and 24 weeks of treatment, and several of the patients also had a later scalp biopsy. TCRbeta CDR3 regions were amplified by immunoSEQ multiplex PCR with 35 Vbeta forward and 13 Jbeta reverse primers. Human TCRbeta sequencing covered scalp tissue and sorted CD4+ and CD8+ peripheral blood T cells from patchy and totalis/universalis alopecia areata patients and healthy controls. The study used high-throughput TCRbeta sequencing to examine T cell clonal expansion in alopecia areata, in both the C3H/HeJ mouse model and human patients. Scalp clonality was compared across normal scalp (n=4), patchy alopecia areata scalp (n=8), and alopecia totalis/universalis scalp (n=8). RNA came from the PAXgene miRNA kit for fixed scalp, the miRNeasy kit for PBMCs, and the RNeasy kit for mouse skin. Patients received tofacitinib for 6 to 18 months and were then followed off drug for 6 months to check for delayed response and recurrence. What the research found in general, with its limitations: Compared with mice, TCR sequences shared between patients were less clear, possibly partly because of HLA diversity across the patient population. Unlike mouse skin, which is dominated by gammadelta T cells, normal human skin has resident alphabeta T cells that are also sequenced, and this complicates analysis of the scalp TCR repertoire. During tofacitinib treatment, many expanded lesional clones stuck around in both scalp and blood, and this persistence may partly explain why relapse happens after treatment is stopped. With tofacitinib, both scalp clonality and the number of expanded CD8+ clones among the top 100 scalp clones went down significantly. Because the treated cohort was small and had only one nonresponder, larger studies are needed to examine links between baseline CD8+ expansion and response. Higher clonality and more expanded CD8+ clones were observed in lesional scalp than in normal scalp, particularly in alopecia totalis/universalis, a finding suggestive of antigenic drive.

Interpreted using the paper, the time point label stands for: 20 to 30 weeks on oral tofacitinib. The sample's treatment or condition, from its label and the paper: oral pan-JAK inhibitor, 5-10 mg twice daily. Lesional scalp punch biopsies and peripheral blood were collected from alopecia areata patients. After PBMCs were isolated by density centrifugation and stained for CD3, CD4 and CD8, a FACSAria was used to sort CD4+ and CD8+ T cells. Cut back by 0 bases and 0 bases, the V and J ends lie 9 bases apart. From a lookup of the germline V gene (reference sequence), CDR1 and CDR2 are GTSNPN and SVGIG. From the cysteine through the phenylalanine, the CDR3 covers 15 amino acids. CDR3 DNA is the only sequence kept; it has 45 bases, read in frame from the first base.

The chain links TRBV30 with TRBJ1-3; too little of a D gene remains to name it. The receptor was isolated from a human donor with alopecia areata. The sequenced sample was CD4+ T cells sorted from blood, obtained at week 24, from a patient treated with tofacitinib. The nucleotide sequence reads TGTGCCTGGAGTGTTATGTCCGGCTCTGGAAACACCATATATTTT. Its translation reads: CAWSVMSGSGNTIYF.